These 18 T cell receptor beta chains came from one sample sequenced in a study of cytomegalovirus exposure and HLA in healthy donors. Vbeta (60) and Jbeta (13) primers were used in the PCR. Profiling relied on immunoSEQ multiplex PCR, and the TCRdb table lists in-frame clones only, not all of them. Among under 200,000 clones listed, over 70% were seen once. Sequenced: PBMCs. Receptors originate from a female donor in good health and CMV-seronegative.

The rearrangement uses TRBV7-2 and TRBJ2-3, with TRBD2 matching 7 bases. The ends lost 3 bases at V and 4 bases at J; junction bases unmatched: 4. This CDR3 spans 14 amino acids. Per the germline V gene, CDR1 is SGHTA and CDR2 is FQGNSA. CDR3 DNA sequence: TGTGCCAGCAGCTTGCCTAGCGGCCCAGATACGCAGTATTTT. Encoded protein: CASSLPSGPDTQYF.

CDR3 bases: TGTGCCAGCACCAGGGTCCGGTTTAACTATGGCTACACCTTC. Translating it yields CASTRVRFNYGYTF. The chain uses TRBV28 and TRBJ1-2; the D gene is possibly TRBD1 (5 bases). The CDR3 covers 14 residues. V lost 7 bases to trimming and J lost 1 base, with 13 bases between them. Germline assignment: CDR1 MDHEN and CDR2 SYDVKM.

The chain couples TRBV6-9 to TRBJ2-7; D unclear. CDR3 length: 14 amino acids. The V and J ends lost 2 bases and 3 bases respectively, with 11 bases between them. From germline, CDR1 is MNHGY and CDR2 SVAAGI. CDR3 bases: TGTGCCAGCAGTTATAATAGAACTGGCTACGAGCAGTACTTC. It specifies CASSYNRTGYEQYF.

CDR3 sequence: CASSEQDTGELFF. In nucleotides, the CDR3 is TGTGCCAGCAGTGAACAGGACACCGGGGAGCTGTTTTTT. V is TRBV2 and J is TRBJ2-2; no reliable D call. CDR3 length: 13 residues. Trimming took 2 bases from V and 3 from J, leaving 4 bases between them. Germline CDR1 and CDR2: SNHLY and FYNNEI.

CDR3 DNA sequence: TGTGCCAGCAGCTTAGACAGGTTTCCCATGAACACTGAAGCTTTCTTT. As protein: CASSLDRFPMNTEAFF. The chain recombines TRBV7-2 with TRBJ1-1, with a weak D call TRBD1 (5 bases). V gave up 1 base and J gave up 0 bases, with 12 bases separating them. Germline values: CDR1 SGHTA, CDR2 FQGNSA. The CDR3 is 16 amino acids.

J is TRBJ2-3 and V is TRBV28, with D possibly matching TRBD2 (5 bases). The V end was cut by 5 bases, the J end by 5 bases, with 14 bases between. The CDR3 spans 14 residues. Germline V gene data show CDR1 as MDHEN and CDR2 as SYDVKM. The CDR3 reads CASSKDSREDTQYF. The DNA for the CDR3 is TGTGCCAGCAGTAAGGACTCCCGCGAAGATACGCAGTATTTT.

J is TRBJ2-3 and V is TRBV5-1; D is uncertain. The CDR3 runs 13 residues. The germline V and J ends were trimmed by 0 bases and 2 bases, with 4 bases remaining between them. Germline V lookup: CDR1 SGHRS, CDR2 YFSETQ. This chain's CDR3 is CASSLDYTDTQYF. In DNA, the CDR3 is TGCGCCAGCAGCTTGGACTACACAGATACGCAGTATTTT.

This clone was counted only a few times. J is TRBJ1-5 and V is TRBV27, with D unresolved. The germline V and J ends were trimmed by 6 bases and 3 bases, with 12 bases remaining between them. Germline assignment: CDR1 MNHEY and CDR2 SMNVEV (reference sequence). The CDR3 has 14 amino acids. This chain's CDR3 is CASSSGLLNQPQHF. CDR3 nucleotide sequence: TGTGCCAGCAGCTCAGGCCTGCTCAATCAGCCCCAGCATTTT.

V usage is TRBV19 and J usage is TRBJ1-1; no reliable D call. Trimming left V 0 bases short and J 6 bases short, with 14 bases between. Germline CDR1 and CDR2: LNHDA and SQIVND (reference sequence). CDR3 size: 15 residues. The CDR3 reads CASSIDLGTMSEAFF. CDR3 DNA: TGTGCCAGTAGTATAGATCTTGGTACAATGTCTGAAGCTTTCTTT.

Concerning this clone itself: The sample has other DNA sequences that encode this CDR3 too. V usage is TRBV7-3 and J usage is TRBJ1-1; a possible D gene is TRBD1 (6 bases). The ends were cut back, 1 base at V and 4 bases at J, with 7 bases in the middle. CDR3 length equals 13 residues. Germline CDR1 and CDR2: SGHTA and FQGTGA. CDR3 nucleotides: TGTGCCAGCAGCTTAAGAGGGGGCACTGAAGCTTTCTTT. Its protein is CASSLRGGTEAFF.

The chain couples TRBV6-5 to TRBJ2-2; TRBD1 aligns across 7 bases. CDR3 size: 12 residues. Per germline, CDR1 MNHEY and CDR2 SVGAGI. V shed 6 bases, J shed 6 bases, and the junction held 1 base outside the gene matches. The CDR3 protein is CASRQGPGELFF. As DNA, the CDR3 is TGTGCCAGCAGACAGGGGCCCGGGGAGCTGTTTTTT.

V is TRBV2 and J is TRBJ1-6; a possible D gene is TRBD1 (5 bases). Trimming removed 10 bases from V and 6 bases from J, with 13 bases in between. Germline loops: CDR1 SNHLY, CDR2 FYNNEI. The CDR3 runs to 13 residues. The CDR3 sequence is CANRARGNSPLHF. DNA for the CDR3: TGTGCCAATAGGGCTAGGGGTAATTCACCCCTCCACTTT.

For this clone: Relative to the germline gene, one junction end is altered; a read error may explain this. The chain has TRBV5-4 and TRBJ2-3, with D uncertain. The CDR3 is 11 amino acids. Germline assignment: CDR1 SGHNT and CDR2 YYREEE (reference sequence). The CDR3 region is CAGSLQDTQYF. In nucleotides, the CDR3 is TGTGCCGGCAGCTTGCAAGATACGCAGTATTTT.

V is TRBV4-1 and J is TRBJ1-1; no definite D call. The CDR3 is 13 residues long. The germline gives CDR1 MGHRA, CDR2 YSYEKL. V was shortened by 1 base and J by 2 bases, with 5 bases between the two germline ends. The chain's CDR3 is CASSQARNTEAFF. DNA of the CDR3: TGCGCCAGCAGCCAAGCCAGAAACACTGAAGCTTTCTTT.

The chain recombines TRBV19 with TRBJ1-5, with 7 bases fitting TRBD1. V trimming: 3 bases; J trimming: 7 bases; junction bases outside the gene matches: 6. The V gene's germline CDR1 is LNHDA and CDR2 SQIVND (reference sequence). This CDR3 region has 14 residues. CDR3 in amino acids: CASSIQTGSQPQHF. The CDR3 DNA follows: TGTGCCAGTAGTATCCAGACAGGGTCCCAGCCCCAGCATTTT.

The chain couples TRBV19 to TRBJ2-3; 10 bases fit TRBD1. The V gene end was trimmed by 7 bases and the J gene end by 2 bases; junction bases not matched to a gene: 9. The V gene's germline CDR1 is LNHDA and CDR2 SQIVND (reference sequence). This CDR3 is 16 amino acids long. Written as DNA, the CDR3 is TGTGCCAGTATCGTCGACAGGGGGCGCCCCACAGATACGCAGTATTTT. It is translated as CASIVDRGRPTDTQYF.

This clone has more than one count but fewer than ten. The CDR3 DNA is TGTGCCAGCAGTTACAAGGGGAGCAATCAGCCCCAGCATTTT. Translation gives CASSYKGSNQPQHF. V gene TRBV6-5 combines with J gene TRBJ1-5, with TRBD1 as a possible D gene (5 bases). CDR1 and CDR2 from the germline V gene are MNHEY and SVGAGI. This CDR3 comprises 14 residues. Trimming shortened V by 2 bases and J by 1 base, and 6 bases separated the two germline ends.

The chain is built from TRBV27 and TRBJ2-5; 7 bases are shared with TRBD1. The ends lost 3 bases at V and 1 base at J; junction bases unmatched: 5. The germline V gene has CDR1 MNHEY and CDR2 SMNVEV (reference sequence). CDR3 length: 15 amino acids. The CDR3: CASSFTRGSQETQYF. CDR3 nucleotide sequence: TGTGCCAGCAGTTTTACCAGGGGGAGCCAAGAGACCCAGTACTTC.